The 10 T cell receptor beta chains presented below share a single source sample, sequenced in a study of shared clonotypes between healthy human individuals. The protocol was immunoSEQ multiplex PCR, while the TCRdb copy is restricted to in-frame clones and leaves out a portion. The table has 2 million to 2.5 million clones, about 94% seen once. Sequencing input: naive CD4+ T cells sorted from blood. Regarding subset: CD45RA+ positively selected. These receptors originate from a young man in good health.

This clone was detected once. V gene TRBV5-5 combines with J gene TRBJ2-7; D is undetermined. Germline V gene sequence: CDR1 SGHKS, CDR2 YYEKEE (reference sequence). This CDR3 spans 15 amino acids. The germline V and J ends were trimmed by 0 bases and 3 bases, with 13 bases remaining between them. CDR3 in amino acids: CASSLGLVGVYEQYF. In DNA, the CDR3 is TGTGCCAGCAGCTTGGGACTTGTTGGAGTCTACGAGCAGTACTTC.

The chain has TRBV10-3 and TRBJ1-3; 8 nucleotides match TRBD1. J gave up 9 bases and V 0 bases, and 19 bases lay outside the gene matches. CDR1 and CDR2 from the germline V gene are ENHRY and SYGVKD. The CDR3 has 19 amino acids. This CDR3 reads CAISESPPLWTGNRGTIYF. In DNA, the CDR3 is TGTGCCATCAGTGAGTCCCCACCCCTATGGACAGGGAATCGCGGCACCATATATTTT.

Points on this clone: The identical CDR3 is also encoded by other nucleotide sequences in the sample. J is TRBJ1-3 and V is TRBV28; D possibly corresponds to TRBD1 (5 bases). Germline V gives CDR1 MDHEN, CDR2 SYDVKM. The CDR3 is made up of 13 amino acids. V was trimmed by 7 bases and J by 1 base, leaving 8 bases between them. Here the CDR3 reads CASNGGSGNTIYF. CDR3 nucleotides: TGTGCCAGCAACGGGGGTTCTGGAAACACCATATATTTT. Combining the CDR3 with reference TRBV28 and TRBJ1-3 gives the whole variable domain DVKVTQSSRYLVKRTGEKVFLECVQDMDHENMFWYRQDPGLGLRLIYFSYDVKMKEKGDIPEGYSVSREKKERFSLILESASTNQTSMYLCASNGGSGNTIYFGEGSWLTVV.

The rearrangement uses TRBV4-1 and TRBJ2-1, with D possibly matching TRBD1 (5 bases). Per germline, CDR1 MGHRA and CDR2 YSYEKL. Trimming took 1 base from V and 9 from J, leaving 13 bases between them. The CDR3 extends over 14 amino acids. CDR3 coding DNA: TGCGCCAGCAGCCAAGGAGGCAGGGTGATTGAGCAGTTCTTC. It translates to CASSQGGRVIEQFF.

To note about this clone: Other DNA sequences in the sample encode the same CDR3. The chain combines TRBV18 with TRBJ1-1, with 10 bases that match TRBD1. The germline V gene has CDR1 KGHSH and CDR2 LQKENI. The CDR3 sequence is 16 residues long. V trimming: 3 bases; J trimming: 1 base; junction bases outside the gene matches: 5. The CDR3 nucleotides are TGTGCCAGCTCACCGCCAGGACAGGGGGGGAACACTGAAGCTTTCTTT. Amino acids: CASSPPGQGGNTEAFF.

This clone was seen once. The chain recombines TRBV30 with TRBJ1-2; TRBD1 might be the D (6 bases). Germline lookup yields CDR1 GTSNPN and CDR2 SVGIG (reference sequence). The V and J ends lost 7 bases and 4 bases respectively, with 16 bases between them. The CDR3 runs to 13 residues. CDR3 sequence (DNA): TGTGCCTCCGCTGGGGTCAGGGGCTATGGCTACACCTTC. Translation gives CASAGVRGYGYTF.

This clone was recorded only once. The chain joins TRBV2 to TRBJ2-4; D gene ambiguous. Between the trimmed V and J ends, which lost 2 bases and 13 bases, there was a span of 9 bases. Germline lookup yields CDR1 SNHLY and CDR2 FYNNEI. The CDR3 spans 11 residues. CDR3 nucleotides: TGTGCCAGCAGTGAACGTCCACAACAGTACTTC. Protein product: CASSERPQQYF.

The genes are TRBV5-1 and TRBJ2-3, with D possibly TRBD1 on 6 matching bases. The ends were cut back, 0 bases at V and 4 bases at J, with 9 bases in the middle. CDR3 length: 14 amino acids. Germline V gene lookup returns CDR1 SGHRS and CDR2 YFSETQ. CDR3 bases: TGCGCCAGCAGCTTGGCAGGACAGCCAGATACGCAGTATTTT. Translating it yields CASSLAGQPDTQYF.

The chain uses TRBV18 and TRBJ2-7; the match to TRBD2 covers 9 bases. The CDR3 contains 15 residues. Germline V CDR1 and CDR2: KGHSH, LQKENI. The V gene end was trimmed by 4 bases and the J gene end by 2 bases; junction bases not matched to a gene: 6. The CDR3: CASSRASGDTYEQYF. The CDR3 coding sequence is TGTGCCAGCTCACGGGCTAGCGGGGATACCTACGAGCAGTACTTC.

V and J are TRBV30 and TRBJ2-7, with D perhaps TRBD1 (5 bases). This CDR3 spans 13 amino acids. Germline V lookup: CDR1 GTSNPN, CDR2 SVGIG (reference sequence). V shed 2 bases and J shed 7 bases, with 15 bases lying between them. The CDR3 nucleotides read TGTGCCTGGAGTAGGGGCCTCGGCCAGGAGCAGTACTTC. Residues: CAWSRGLGQEQYF. The whole variable domain, filled in from reference TRBV30 and TRBJ2-7, reads SQTIHQWPATLVQPVGSPLSLECTVEGTSNPNLYWYRQAAGRGLQLLFYSVGIGQISSEVPQNLSASRPQDRQFILSSKKLLLSDSGFYLCAWSRGLGQEQYFGPGTRLTVT.